The 24 T cell receptor beta chains listed next were all sequenced from one sample in a study of shared clonotypes between healthy human individuals (TCRdb year 2020). Receptor libraries were prepared by the immunoSEQ multiplex PCR assay. The table comes from immuneACCESS by way of TCRdb, which keeps in-frame sequences with V and J called. Part of the clones is missing from these tables; in studies checked, under half for an unresolved V gene and the rest for unknown reasons. The sample table records 980,000 or so clones; about 80% of these occur just once. The ten most abundant clones make up about 1.5% of the sample. The sequenced sample consisted of memory CD4+ T cells sorted from blood. Taken with the paper, the label for cell subset or site translates to: CD45RA-negative fraction. The receptors stem from a man between 18 and 29 years old in good health.

J is TRBJ1-4 and V is TRBV28, with TRBD1 identical over 9 bases. J lost 8 bases, V lost 5 bases, and 6 bases had no gene match. This CDR3 region has 14 residues. Per the germline V gene, CDR1 is MDHEN and CDR2 is SYDVKM. CDR3 sequence: CASSRDRVQEKLFF. In DNA form, the CDR3 reads TGTGCCAGCAGTCGGGACAGGGTTCAGGAAAAACTGTTTTTT.

The CDR3 DNA reads as TGTGCCAGTAGGAAGGTGGACACCGGACTGAACACTGAAGCTTTCTTT. It is translated as CASRKVDTGLNTEAFF. The chain couples TRBV19 to TRBJ1-1; D is possibly TRBD1 (5 bases). V shed 6 bases and J shed 0 bases, with 17 bases lying between them. Looked up from germline, CDR1 is LNHDA and CDR2 is SQIVND (reference sequence). The CDR3 is 16 residues long.

V gene TRBV28 combines with J gene TRBJ2-1, with D maybe TRBD2 (6 bases). The CDR3 has 14 residues. Trimming removed 3 bases at V and 4 bases at J, with 10 bases between. CDR1 and CDR2 from the germline V gene are MDHEN and SYDVKM. The CDR3 reads CASSLGDFYNEQFF. The CDR3 DNA sequence: TGTGCCAGCAGTTTGGGGGACTTTTACAATGAGCAGTTCTTC.

The V gene is TRBV7-2, the J gene TRBJ1-6, with 7 nucleotides matching TRBD1. With 4 bases clipped from V and 7 bases from J, the junction kept 4 bases outside the gene matches. Germline V gene sequence: CDR1 SGHTA, CDR2 FQGNSA. The CDR3 is 14 residues long. The CDR3 here is CASSSDRRNSPLHF. DNA for the CDR3: TGTGCCAGCAGCTCGGACAGGAGGAATTCACCCCTCCACTTT.

A remark on this clone: Other DNA sequences of this sample code for an identical CDR3. The chain recombines TRBV7-2 with TRBJ2-1, with a tentative D call TRBD2 (5 bases). Trimming took off 1 base at V and 3 bases at J, with 10 bases between the two ends. The CDR3 loop spans 15 amino acids. Looked up from germline, CDR1 is SGHTA and CDR2 is FQGNSA. Written as DNA, the CDR3 is TGTGCCAGCAGCTTAGGCCGGGGTATCTACAATGAGCAGTTCTTC. As protein: CASSLGRGIYNEQFF.

The chain is built from TRBV5-1 and TRBJ2-5; no reliable D call. V was trimmed by 0 bases and J by 1 base, leaving 7 bases between them. CDR1 SGHRS and CDR2 YFSETQ come from the germline V gene. There are 14 residues in the CDR3. In DNA, the CDR3 is TGCGCCAGCAGCTTGGACACCCTCCAAGAGACCCAGTACTTC. It yields the protein CASSLDTLQETQYF.

The chain carries TRBV11-2 and TRBJ1-3; no clear D. Trimming removed 0 bases from V and 1 base from J, with 10 bases in between. The CDR3 is 16 amino acids. Germline V CDR1 and CDR2: SGHAT, FQNNGV. The CDR3 sequence: CASSLDLPVSGNTIYF. CDR3 DNA sequence: TGTGCCAGCAGCTTAGATCTTCCCGTATCTGGAAACACCATATATTTT.

As concerns this clone: A far larger clone is just one base off, so this is likely a read error. Distinct nucleotide sequences in the sample also encode this CDR3. V gene TRBV6-6 combines with J gene TRBJ1-1, with D unresolved. The germline CDR1 and CDR2 sequences are MNHNY and SVGAGI (reference sequence). This CDR3 has 13 amino acids. V lost 2 bases and J lost 1, with 5 bases in between. The CDR3 nucleotides are TGTGCCAGCAGTTACGGGGAGAACACTGAAGCTTTCTTT. Its translation is CASSYGENTEAFF.

The chain carries TRBV10-1 and TRBJ1-5; weak D call: TRBD1 (5 bases). The V end was cut by 0 bases, the J end by 5 bases, with 8 bases between. Germline CDR1 is WNHNN and CDR2 is SYGVQD (reference sequence). This CDR3 has 14 residues. This CDR3 is CASSESEGHQPQHF. In DNA, the CDR3 is TGCGCCAGCAGTGAGTCCGAGGGGCATCAGCCCCAGCATTTT.

The rearrangement uses TRBV6-1 and TRBJ1-4; D might be TRBD1 (6 bases). The CDR3 spans 14 residues. Germline assignment: CDR1 MNHNS and CDR2 SASEGT. Trimming left V 5 bases short and J 3 bases short, with 10 bases between. The CDR3 region has the DNA TGTGCCAGCAGTAACAGGGCTCCTAATGAAAAACTGTTTTTT. Translation: CASSNRAPNEKLFF.

Turning to this clone: Other DNA variants within this sample encode the same CDR3. The chain couples TRBV2 to TRBJ1-1, with 12 bases lining up with TRBD1. The CDR3 totals 14 residues. Germline V gives CDR1 SNHLY, CDR2 FYNNEI. V shed 6 bases and J 4 bases; nucleotides not matched to a gene: 3. CDR3 DNA sequence: TGTGCCAGCAGAGGGACAGGGGGCTTCACTGAAGCTTTCTTT. This sequence encodes CASRGTGGFTEAFF. The full variable domain, rest sourced from reference TRBV2 and TRBJ1-1, is EPEVTQTPSHQVTQMGQEVILRCVPISNHLYFYWYRQILGQKVEFLVSFYNNEISEKSEIFDDQFSVERPDGSNFTLKIRSTKLEDSAMYFCASRGTGGFTEAFFGQGTRLTVV.

The V gene is TRBV7-9, the J gene TRBJ2-5; maybe TRBD2 (8 bases). The CDR3 extends over 16 amino acids. V was cut by 5 bases and J by 5 bases, with 21 bases left in between. The germline gives CDR1 SEHNR, CDR2 FQNEAQ (reference sequence). The CDR3 loop reads CASSPLGRGLWETQYF. The CDR3 nucleotides read TGTGCCAGCAGCCCCCTCGGGAGGGGGCTTTGGGAGACCCAGTACTTC. The complete variable domain, with remaining parts taken from reference TRBV7-9 and TRBJ2-5, reads DTGVSQNPRHKITKRGQNVTFRCDPISEHNRLYWYRQTLGQGPEFLTYFQNEAQLEKSRLLSDRFSAERPKGSFSTLEIQRTEQGDSAMYLCASSPLGRGLWETQYFGPGTRLLVL.

The chain recombines TRBV11-2 with TRBJ2-2; D is ambiguous. This CDR3 has 13 amino acids. The V and J ends lost 4 bases and 4 bases respectively, with 7 bases between them. In germline, CDR1 is SGHAT, CDR2 FQNNGV. The CDR3 reads CASSSRTTGELFF. In DNA form, the CDR3 reads TGTGCCAGCAGCTCCCGGACCACCGGGGAGCTGTTTTTT. Looking up the rest from reference TRBV11-2 and TRBJ2-2 gives the full variable domain: EAGVAQSPRYKIIEKRQSVAFWCNPISGHATLYWYQQILGQGPKLLIQFQNNGVVDDSQLPKDRFSAERLKGVDSTLKIQPAKLEDSAVYLCASSSRTTGELFFGEGSRLTVL.

The chain employs TRBV30 and TRBJ2-7; 10 bases match TRBD2. Germline values: CDR1 GTSNPN, CDR2 SVGIG (reference sequence). The CDR3 totals 14 residues. V lost 1 base to trimming and J lost 7 bases; unmatched junction nucleotides: 7. DNA of the CDR3: TGTGCCTGGAGTGCTACGGGACTAGCGAGTGAGCAGTACTTC. It codes for CAWSATGLASEQYF.

The chain uses TRBV11-2 and TRBJ1-3; D is undetermined. Deletions cut 2 bases from V and 2 bases from J, with 10 bases between. This CDR3 spans 15 amino acids. Germline assignment: CDR1 SGHAT and CDR2 FQNNGV. For the CDR3, the DNA is TGTGCCAGCAGCTTACTCTCCGGGGCTGGAAACACCATATATTTT. It is translated as CASSLLSGAGNTIYF.

The chain recombines TRBV6-5 with TRBJ1-1; TRBD1 is a possible D gene (5 bases). This CDR3 is built from 14 residues. Germline CDR1 is MNHEY and CDR2 is SVGAGI. V was trimmed by 8 bases and J by 0 bases, leaving 13 bases between them. The CDR3 DNA is TGTGCCAGCGGGGAGAGACAGATGAACACTGAAGCTTTCTTT. Residues: CASGERQMNTEAFF.

The DNA of the CDR3 is TGCGCCAGCAGCCAAGTTGACAGGGGGTTTGGTGGCTACACCTTC. Its protein product is CASSQVDRGFGGYTF. The chain combines TRBV4-1 with TRBJ1-2; 9 bases fit TRBD1. Germline V gene lookup returns CDR1 MGHRA and CDR2 YSYEKL. The CDR3 is 15 residues long. V was pared by 1 base and J by 7 bases, with 7 bases of the junction left unmatched.

This sequence joins TRBV4-2 and TRBJ1-4, with D maybe TRBD1 (6 bases). CDR3 length: 15 residues. The germline V and J ends were trimmed by 4 bases and 6 bases, with 15 bases remaining between them. Looked up from germline, CDR1 is LGHNA and CDR2 is YNFKEQ. The CDR3 region is CASSRAGGADEKLFF. The DNA for the CDR3 is TGTGCCAGCAGCCGAGCGGGGGGGGCAGATGAAAAACTGTTTTTT.

V usage is TRBV15 and J usage is TRBJ2-7; TRBD2 is a possible D gene (5 bases). Trimming removed 8 bases at V and 3 bases at J, with 17 bases between. This CDR3 has 14 amino acids. Per the germline V gene, CDR1 is LNHNV and CDR2 is YYDKDF (reference sequence). The DNA of the CDR3 is TGTGCCACCCGGGGTGGGGTTATGGACTACGAGCAGTACTTC. It encodes CATRGGVMDYEQYF.

The rearrangement joins TRBV2 to TRBJ2-5, with 7 bases aligning to TRBD2. Germline V gives CDR1 SNHLY, CDR2 FYNNEI. This CDR3 region has 13 residues. The V segment lost 8 bases and the J segment 1 base; nucleotides outside the gene matches: 4. Written as DNA, the CDR3 is TGTGCCAGCTCGCGGGAGATCCAAGAGACCCAGTACTTC. This encodes CASSREIQETQYF.

The rearrangement uses TRBV19 and TRBJ1-1; TRBD1 agrees at 7 bases. Germline CDR1 and CDR2: LNHDA and SQIVND (reference sequence). V lost 3 bases and J lost 5; bases outside the gene matches: 6. This CDR3 spans 14 amino acids. CDR3 DNA sequence: TGTGCCAGTAGTATGGTGGGACAGTCTACTGAAGCTTTCTTT. Protein product: CASSMVGQSTEAFF.

The chain joins TRBV5-6 to TRBJ2-3; D gene uncertain. The CDR3 is 14 residues long. V was clipped by 3 bases and J by 1 base, with 9 bases between them. Germline CDR1 and CDR2: SGHDT and YYEEEE. In DNA form, the CDR3 reads TGTGCCAGCAGCTGGCTTTCTGGCACAGATACGCAGTATTTT. Protein sequence: CASSWLSGTDTQYF.

J is TRBJ1-6 and V is TRBV6-1, with D tentatively TRBD1 (6 bases). Trimming removed 3 bases at V and 3 bases at J, with 15 bases between. CDR1 is MNHNS, CDR2 SASEGT, per germline. The CDR3 extends over 17 amino acids. The CDR3 DNA follows: TGTGCCAGCAGTGATGGGACAAGGGGCGGCTATAATTCACCCCTCCACTTT. Translation gives CASSDGTRGGYNSPLHF.

The chain couples TRBV11-1 to TRBJ2-7, with 8 bases lining up with TRBD1. This CDR3 has 14 amino acids. Trimming took 2 bases from V and 7 from J; bases not matched to a gene: 7. Germline CDR1 is SGHAT and CDR2 is FQDESV (reference sequence). The CDR3: CASSLRDRQTEQYF. The CDR3 DNA follows: TGTGCCAGCAGCTTAAGGGACAGGCAGACGGAGCAGTACTTC.